This entry lists 26 T cell receptor beta chains sequenced from one sample in a study of shared clonotypes between healthy human individuals. Clones were sequenced by immunoSEQ multiplex PCR, and TCRdb holds only the in-frame ones, with some missing. Among 950,000 to 1,200,000 clones, 60% to 85% were seen once, and the ten largest hold roughly 0.83%. Sequencing was carried out using memory CD4+ T cells from PBMCs. Regarding subset: CD45RA-negative fraction. The receptors originated from a man aged 18 to 30 in good health. Some clones in this sample may be carry-over from other donors' samples.

V is TRBV28 and J is TRBJ2-4; 7 bases map to TRBD2. CDR1 and CDR2 (germline): MDHEN, SYDVKM. There are 14 residues in the CDR3. V lost 5 bases, J lost 1 base, and 2 bases stayed unmatched. The CDR3 nucleotides read TGTGCCAGCAGTCCGGGGGGTGCCAAAAACATTCAGTACTTC. It yields the protein CASSPGGAKNIQYF.

The V call is TRBV5-4, the J call TRBJ2-2, with TRBD1 matching over 9 bases. The CDR3 consists of 17 residues. J was trimmed by 4 bases and V by 0 bases; bases with no gene match: 7. Per germline, CDR1 SGHNT and CDR2 YYREEE (reference sequence). CDR3 DNA: TGTGCCAGCAGCTTGGCCACAGGGGGCCTAGGCACCGGGGAGCTGTTTTTT. This codes for CASSLATGGLGTGELFF. The full variable domain, completed using reference TRBV5-4 and TRBJ2-2, is ETGVTQSPTHLIKTRGQQVTLRCSSQSGHNTVSWYQQALGQGPQFIFQYYREEENGRGNFPPRFSGLQFPNYSSELNVNALELDDSALYLCASSLATGGLGTGELFFGEGSRLTVL.

The chain links TRBV2 to TRBJ2-1, with TRBD1 matching over 7 bases. Germline V lookup: CDR1 SNHLY, CDR2 FYNNEI. CDR3 length: 15 residues. V shed 10 bases, J shed 9 bases, and the junction held 18 bases outside the gene matches. The CDR3 DNA sequence: TGTGCCACCAGCCCCGTCGGACAGGTCTTGGGTGAGCAGTTCTTC. This sequence encodes CATSPVGQVLGEQFF.

The chain uses TRBV19 and TRBJ1-4; D not certain. The germline CDR1 and CDR2 sequences are LNHDA and SQIVND (reference sequence). The CDR3 extends over 14 amino acids. V lost 2 bases to trimming and J lost 5 bases, with 9 bases between them. CDR3 residues: CASSILTGNEKLFF. In nucleotides, the CDR3 is TGTGCCAGTAGTATATTAACCGGAAATGAAAAACTGTTTTTT.

The genes are TRBV6-6 and TRBJ1-4; TRBD1 aligns across 11 bases. V trimming: 6 bases; J trimming: 4 bases; junction bases outside the gene matches: 7. Germline assignment: CDR1 MNHNY and CDR2 SVGAGI (reference sequence). This CDR3 has 16 amino acids. CDR3 amino acids: CASSRGQGVVNEKLFF. The CDR3 DNA reads as TGTGCCAGCAGCCGGGGACAGGGGGTCGTTAATGAAAAACTGTTTTTT.

This clone has only a few counts. V is TRBV27 and J is TRBJ1-4; tentatively, D is TRBD1 (5 bases). The V gene lost 6 bases and the J gene lost 5 bases, with 13 bases spanning the gap. This CDR3 region has 14 residues. The germline gives CDR1 MNHEY, CDR2 SMNVEV (reference sequence). CDR3 loop: CASSRRGPNEKLFF. In nucleotides, the CDR3 is TGTGCCAGCAGCCGGAGGGGCCCCAATGAAAAACTGTTTTTT. Complete variable domain (other parts from reference TRBV27 and TRBJ1-4): EAQVTQNPRYLITVTGKKLTVTCSQNMNHEYMSWYRQDPGLGLRQIYYSMNVEVTDKGDVPEGYKVSRKEKRNFPLILESPSPNQTSLYFCASSRRGPNEKLFFGSGTQLSVL.

This sequence joins TRBV2 and TRBJ2-5; no reliable D call. The CDR3 is made up of 12 amino acids. V was shortened by 4 bases and J by 5 bases, with 8 bases between the two germline ends. Germline lookup yields CDR1 SNHLY and CDR2 FYNNEI. CDR3 region: CASSAFRETQYF. The CDR3 DNA reads as TGTGCCAGCAGTGCCTTCAGGGAGACCCAGTACTTC.

The chain combines TRBV6-1 with TRBJ1-1; possibly TRBD1 for D (6 bases). V lost 3 bases and J lost 1, with 9 bases in between. The CDR3 totals 14 residues. Germline CDR1 is MNHNS and CDR2 is SASEGT. The DNA for the CDR3 is TGTGCCAGCAGTGATACACAGGGGAACACTGAAGCTTTCTTT. As protein: CASSDTQGNTEAFF.

The V gene is TRBV28, the J gene TRBJ1-2; 7 bases line up with TRBD1. The CDR3 is made up of 16 amino acids. Germline V gene sequence: CDR1 MDHEN, CDR2 SYDVKM. Trimming took 5 bases from V and 3 from J; bases not matched to a gene: 12. Here the CDR3 reads CASSLLEGASYYGYTF. The CDR3 bases are TGTGCCAGCAGTCTTCTTGAGGGGGCAAGTTACTATGGCTACACCTTC.

This clone was seen once. The V call is TRBV4-3, the J call TRBJ2-3; TRBD2 might be the D (5 bases). Deletions cut 0 bases from V and 0 bases from J, with 10 bases between. This CDR3 spans 16 amino acids. The germline V gene encodes CDR1 LGHNA and CDR2 YSLEER. CDR3 sequence: CASSQDYGGSTDTQYF. CDR3 bases: TGCGCCAGCAGCCAAGATTATGGCGGGAGCACAGATACGCAGTATTTT.

Details on this clone: A far bigger clonotype differs at one base, so this is likely a read error. Other DNA sequences from this sample encode an identical CDR3 as well. The chain carries TRBV5-1 and TRBJ1-2; a possible D gene is TRBD1 (5 bases). V was trimmed by 0 bases and J by 2 bases, leaving 8 bases between them. This CDR3 is 14 amino acids long. Germline assignment: CDR1 SGHRS and CDR2 YFSETQ. CDR3 amino acids: CASSLGDGNYGYTF. CDR3 coding DNA: TGCGCCAGCAGCTTGGGGGACGGGAACTATGGCTACACCTTC.

About this clone: The same CDR3 arises from other DNA sequences in this sample as well. The chain carries TRBV2 and TRBJ2-7, with D perhaps matching TRBD2 (6 bases). The CDR3 is made up of 12 amino acids. V dropped 6 bases and J dropped 2 bases, with 8 bases sitting between them. Germline CDR1 reads SNHLY; CDR2 reads FYNNEI. CDR3 in DNA: TGTGCCAGCAGCGGGAGTACCTACGAGCAGTACTTC. Translated, it gives CASSGSTYEQYF.

The sample holds a few counts of this clone. This chain links TRBV4-1 with TRBJ1-2; D gene uncertain. The V gene's germline CDR1 is MGHRA and CDR2 YSYEKL. Trimming took 4 bases from V and 0 from J, leaving 9 bases between them. The CDR3 loop spans 14 amino acids. The CDR3 sequence is CASSPTQTNYGYTF. CDR3 in DNA: TGCGCCAGCAGCCCTACCCAAACTAACTATGGCTACACCTTC.

The gene calls are TRBV28 and TRBJ2-1; a weak D match, TRBD2 (7 bases). The CDR3 sequence is 16 residues long. Per the germline V gene, CDR1 is MDHEN and CDR2 is SYDVKM. V dropped 6 bases and J dropped 4 bases, with 19 bases sitting between them. The CDR3 sequence: CASSPGGGGWYNEQFF. The CDR3 DNA reads TGTGCCAGCAGCCCGGGGGGCGGGGGCTGGTACAATGAGCAGTTCTTC.

This clone was seen once. Other DNA sequences in the same sample also yield this CDR3. The gene calls are TRBV18 and TRBJ2-1, with D tentatively TRBD1 (5 bases). The CDR3 is 15 amino acids. Germline CDR1 and CDR2: KGHSH and LQKENI. The V end lost 0 bases, the J end lost 0 bases, and 6 bases lay between the germline ends. The CDR3 DNA reads TGTGCCAGCTCACCACCAGGGGTCTCCTACAATGAGCAGTTCTTC. Protein: CASSPPGVSYNEQFF.

The rearrangement links TRBV5-6 to TRBJ2-7; 13 bases match TRBD2. CDR1 is SGHDT, CDR2 YYEEEE, per germline. CDR3 length equals 17 residues. Trimming took 0 bases from V and 7 from J; bases not matched to a gene: 10. Written as DNA, the CDR3 is TGTGCCAGCAGCTTGGCGATACTAGCGGGAGGGCCGGAGGAGCAGTACTTC. Amino acids: CASSLAILAGGPEEQYF.

V and J are TRBV5-6 and TRBJ1-5, with TRBD1 identical over 7 bases. There are 15 residues in the CDR3. V shed 2 bases, J shed 7 bases, and the junction held 9 bases outside the gene matches. Germline V gene sequence: CDR1 SGHDT, CDR2 YYEEEE. CDR3 sequence: CASSLSRQGWQPQHF. The CDR3 nucleotides read TGTGCCAGCAGCTTATCCCGACAGGGCTGGCAGCCCCAGCATTTT. Variable domain in full (rest from reference TRBV5-6 and TRBJ1-5): DAGVTQSPTHLIKTRGQQVTLRCSPKSGHDTVSWYQQALGQGPQFIFQYYEEEERQRGNFPDRFSGHQFPNYSSELNVNALLLGDSALYLCASSLSRQGWQPQHFGDGTRLSIL.

CDR3 in amino acids: CASSLIRSGATYNEQFF. The CDR3 DNA reads as TGTGCCAGCAGCTTGATAAGGAGCGGGGCGACCTACAATGAGCAGTTCTTC. This chain connects TRBV5-6 to TRBJ2-1; 7 bases fit TRBD2. The V gene end was trimmed by 1 base and the J gene end by 2 bases; junction bases not matched to a gene: 9. Germline V gene data show CDR1 as SGHDT and CDR2 as YYEEEE. The length of the CDR3 is 17 residues. Drawing the rest from reference TRBV5-6 and TRBJ2-1, the complete variable domain is DAGVTQSPTHLIKTRGQQVTLRCSPKSGHDTVSWYQQALGQGPQFIFQYYEEEERQRGNFPDRFSGHQFPNYSSELNVNALLLGDSALYLCASSLIRSGATYNEQFFGPGTRLTVL.

V usage is TRBV28 and J usage is TRBJ2-7; TRBD2 aligns across 10 bases. J was trimmed by 0 bases and V by 6 bases; bases with no gene match: 8. CDR1 and CDR2 (germline): MDHEN, SYDVKM. The CDR3 spans 16 residues. The CDR3 spells CASSTAGTSVSYEQYF. The CDR3 nucleotides read TGTGCCAGCAGCACCGCCGGGACTAGCGTCTCCTACGAGCAGTACTTC.

As regards this clone: This may stem from a read error, because a much larger clone lies one nucleotide away. The V call is TRBV30, the J call TRBJ1-1; no definite D call. CDR3 size: 13 residues. The germline gives CDR1 GTSNPN, CDR2 SVGIG (reference sequence). The CDR3 sequence: CAWRMNMNTGAFF. CDR3 nucleotide sequence: TGTGCCTGGCGGATGAACATGAACACTGGAGCTTTCTTT.

The chain combines TRBV28 with TRBJ2-5, with TRBD2 matching over 9 bases. The trim removed 8 bases at V and 4 bases at J, leaving 8 bases unmatched. CDR1 and CDR2 (germline): MDHEN, SYDVKM. This CDR3 region has 14 residues. The CDR3 protein is CASGSSGEGETQYF. For the CDR3, the DNA is TGTGCCAGCGGTTCTAGCGGGGAGGGAGAGACCCAGTACTTC.

The V and J genes are TRBV7-9 and TRBJ1-2, with unresolved D. The V and J ends lost 1 base and 2 bases respectively, with 14 bases between them. CDR1 and CDR2 (germline): SEHNR, FQNEAQ (reference sequence). The CDR3 consists of 16 residues. CDR3 nucleotides: TGTGCCAGCAGCTTAGGGGGTGTGGAGGGCAACTATGGCTACACCTTC. This gives the protein CASSLGGVEGNYGYTF.

The chain recombines TRBV25-1 with TRBJ2-5, with 7 bases lining up with TRBD2. Germline V gives CDR1 MGHDK, CDR2 SYGVNS. The CDR3 totals 14 residues. V lost 3 bases and J lost 3; bases outside the gene matches: 4. The CDR3 region is CASSEGGREETQYF. As DNA, the CDR3 is TGTGCCAGCAGTGAGGGAGGGAGGGAAGAGACCCAGTACTTC.

The count of this clone is one. V gene TRBV28 combines with J gene TRBJ1-4; D is perhaps TRBD1 (5 bases). V was cut by 4 bases and J by 2 bases, with 14 bases left in between. Germline V lookup: CDR1 MDHEN, CDR2 SYDVKM. The CDR3 consists of 16 residues. The CDR3 spells CASSSRPGTTNEKLFF. The CDR3 DNA sequence: TGTGCCAGCAGTTCGAGACCAGGGACTACTAATGAAAAACTGTTTTTT.

The chain employs TRBV27 and TRBJ2-2, with no clear D. The length of the CDR3 is 14 residues. Germline loops: CDR1 MNHEY, CDR2 SMNVEV (reference sequence). V lost 1 base to trimming and J lost 5 bases, with 8 bases between them. CDR3 sequence (DNA): TGTGCCAGCAGTTTATTTGGCCAGACCGGGGAGCTGTTTTTT. Protein product: CASSLFGQTGELFF.

This clone was picked up a small number of times. V is TRBV27 and J is TRBJ2-7; TRBD1 agrees at 7 bases. V lost 2 bases and J lost 6; bases outside the gene matches: 13. The CDR3 is 16 amino acids. Germline CDR1 and CDR2: MNHEY and SMNVEV (reference sequence). The CDR3 DNA reads as TGTGCCAGCAGTTTAGGCCATGGGCAGGGGGTAGGCGAGCAGTACTTC. Translated, it gives CASSLGHGQGVGEQYF.